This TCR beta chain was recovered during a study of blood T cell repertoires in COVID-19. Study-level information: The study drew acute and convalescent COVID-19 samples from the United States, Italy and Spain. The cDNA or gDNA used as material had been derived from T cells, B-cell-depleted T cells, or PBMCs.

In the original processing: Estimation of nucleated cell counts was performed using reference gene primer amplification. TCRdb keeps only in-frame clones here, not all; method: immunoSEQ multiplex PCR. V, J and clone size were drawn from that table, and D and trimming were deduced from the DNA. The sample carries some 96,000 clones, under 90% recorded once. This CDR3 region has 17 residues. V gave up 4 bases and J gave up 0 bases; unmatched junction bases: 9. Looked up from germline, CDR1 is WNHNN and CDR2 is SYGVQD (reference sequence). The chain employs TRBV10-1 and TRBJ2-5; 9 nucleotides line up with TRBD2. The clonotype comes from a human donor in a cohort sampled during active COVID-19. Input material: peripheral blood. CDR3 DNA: TGCGCCAGCAGTGCTTGGCGGGGGGGTTGGTACCAAGAGACCCAGTACTTC. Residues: CASSAWRGGWYQETQYF.